This entry is about one T cell receptor beta chain. Its antigen is as yet unknown. The donors comprised healthy bone marrow donors. This record belongs to a study of cytomegalovirus exposure and HLA in healthy donors. Study-wide background: There were about 85 million unique TCRs (from HLA-typed donors) in an early data release. General study points: An analysis done earlier found most TCR beta V segments productive about 90% or about 30% of the time.

CDR3 length equals 17 residues. In the PCR, 60 Vbeta and 13 Jbeta primers were used. The data were produced by immunoSEQ multiplex PCR, yet TCRdb's version contains in-frame clones alone and is incomplete. The sample has fewer than 130,000 clones, roughly 69% seen once. The sequencing sample was made of PBMCs. The TCR was taken from a man aged 50 to 60 in good health and CMV-seropositive. V is TRBV21-1 and J is TRBJ1-5; TRBD1 is the table's D call and was not checked against the DNA. TRBV21-1 is shown as a pseudogene. Here the CDR3 reads CASSSGTGTGDNQPQHF. The CDR3 DNA follows: TGTGCCAGCAGCAGCGGAACCGGGACAGGAGACAATCAGCCCCAGCATTTT.